The following is a T cell receptor beta chain sequence with its context. In this sample, this clone turned up once. The specificity of this receptor is unknown. It has no much larger one-base neighbor in the sample; base qualities were not kept. This sample's treatment or condition label indicates: randomized to nivolumab then ipilimumab (arm A) or the reverse (arm B). None of the trial patients had been given prior DNA-damaging chemotherapy. A FACS Aria II flow cytometer was used to sort live CD3+CD8+ cells that were negative for CD19 and CD56 from thawed PBMCs. Samples were obtained from patients with melanoma enrolled in CheckMate 064, a randomized, open-label phase II trial of sequential checkpoint blockade. Peripheral blood mononuclear cells were collected by leukapheresis, purified using Ficoll-Paque, and frozen in human serum containing around 9.8% DMSO. Right after sorting, the blood CD3+CD8+ cells were verified to be >98% pure, and DNA extraction followed.

The entry originates in a study of sequential checkpoint blockade in melanoma (dated by TCRdb to about 2019). For the wider study: Patients were assigned by 1:1 randomization to either first-line nivolumab followed by ipilimumab (arm A) or ipilimumab followed by nivolumab (arm B). Maintenance nivolumab was given following each of the two trial sequences. Broad study findings and their caveats: Validation of the response-prediction model combining TCR metrics and mutation burden is needed in larger, independent patient cohorts.

The immunoSEQ Assay was used to immunosequence TCRbeta CDR3 regions from genomic DNA. Genomic DNA was amplified by bias-controlled multiplex PCR before high-throughput sequencing. Per the original workflow: To quantify the absolute abundance of each unique TCRbeta CDR3 region, the sequences were collapsed and filtered. Clonality, defined as 1 minus Pielou's evenness, was calculated using productive rearrangements only. A previously published method was used to identify clones whose frequencies were significantly greater in on-treatment samples than in baseline samples. TCRdb obtained this table from immuneACCESS and retained in-frame rearrangements with V and J assigned. These tables miss some clones; where compared with another copy, unresolved V genes account for less than half of the shortfall, and the remainder is unexplained. For V, J and clone size, that table is used; D and trimming come from the DNA. The sample table shows roughly 30,000 clones, and approximately 83% are seen once. Together, the top ten hold 17% of the sample.

Spanning cysteine to phenylalanine, the CDR3 consists of 14 amino acids. The read is trimmed to its CDR3 DNA, 42 bases read in frame from base 1. From V the trimming removes 4 bases and from J it removes 3 bases, while the gene matches leave 7 bases of the junction unaccounted for. Sequences SGHDT (CDR1) and YYEEEE (CDR2) are obtained from the germline V gene. This receptor was taken from a human donor with melanoma. The chain is encoded by TRBV5-6 joined to TRBJ2-7; a stretch of 7 junction bases matches TRBD2. The material was CD8+ T cells sorted from blood (inferred from file names), obtained from a patient given nivolumab and ipilimumab in sequence. The CDR3 protein is CASSTSGTFYEQYF. The DNA sequence is TGTGCCAGCAGCACAAGCGGGACGTTCTACGAGCAGTACTTC.